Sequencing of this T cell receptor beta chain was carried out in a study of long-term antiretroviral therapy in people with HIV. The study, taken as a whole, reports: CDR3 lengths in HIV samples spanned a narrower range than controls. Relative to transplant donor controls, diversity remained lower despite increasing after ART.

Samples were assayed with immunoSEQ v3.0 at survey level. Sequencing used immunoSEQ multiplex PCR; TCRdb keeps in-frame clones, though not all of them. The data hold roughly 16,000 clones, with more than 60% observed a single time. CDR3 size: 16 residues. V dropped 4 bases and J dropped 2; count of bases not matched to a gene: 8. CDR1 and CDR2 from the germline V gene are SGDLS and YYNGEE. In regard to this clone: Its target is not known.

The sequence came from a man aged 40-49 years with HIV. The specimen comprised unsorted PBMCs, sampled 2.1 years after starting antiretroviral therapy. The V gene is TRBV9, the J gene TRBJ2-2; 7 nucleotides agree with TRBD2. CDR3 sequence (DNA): TGTGCCAGCAGCCCCTCGGGACTACTAAACACCGGGGAGCTGTTTTTT. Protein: CASSPSGLLNTGELFF.